This T cell receptor (beta chain) is drawn from a study of CD8+CD57+ T cells in acquired aplastic anemia. Across the study: DNA recovered from sorted CD4+ and CD8+ cells had a mean of approximately 3 ug. Broader study findings: Both patients and controls carried the same twenty-nine CD8+ CDR3 sequences.

The study profiled TCR beta VDJ and CDR3 using genomic DNA as template. TCRdb redid the calling of the reads with MiXCR, one entry per CDR3 protein. Among about 210,000 distinct CDR3 sequences listed, roughly 57% were seen once. To note about this clonotype: Its antigen is as yet unknown.

The CDR3 is 9 amino acids. Germline V CDR1 and CDR2: DFQATT, SNEGSKA (reference sequence). Trimming removed 4 bases at V and 8 bases at J, with 2 bases between. The clonotype originates from a human donor in good health. Sample: sorted CD4+, CD8+, or CD8+CD57+ T cells (not recorded which) from PBMCs. The chain links TRBV20-1 to TRBJ2-2; unclear D gene. CDR3 in amino acids: CSATGELFF. Written as DNA, the CDR3 is TGCAGTGCTACAGGGGAGCTGTTTTTT.